Detailed here is one TCR beta chain. Its antigen remains unidentified. This entry comes from a study of shared clonotypes between healthy human individuals. Overall study context: Samples came from a couple of female and three male donors aged 18 to 49. Three CD4 naive, three CD4 memory, two CD8 naive and one CD8 memory plate were used per donor.

TCRdb's table, derived via immunoSEQ multiplex PCR, lists solely in-frame clones and lacks some. Seen here are about 2.4 million clones, 93% observed once, and the top ten hold 0.36%. Broader study findings: Limitation of the genetic and exposure-history diversity represented came from the few donors. Clonotype sharing across donors was expected to vary with sequencing depth.

The V end lost 0 bases, the J end lost 7 bases, and 10 bases lay between the germline ends. In germline, CDR1 is LGHNA, CDR2 YSLEER. The CDR3 extends over 14 amino acids. The sample consisted of naive CD4+ T cells from PBMCs. Noted subset: CD45RA+ positively selected. V usage is TRBV4-3 and J usage is TRBJ1-5; D gene unclear. The origin of this receptor is a man between 18 and 35 years old in good health. Some clones in this sample may be carry-over from other donors' samples. The CDR3: CASSQEAGVQPQHF. As DNA, the CDR3 is TGCGCCAGCAGCCAAGAGGCCGGGGTACAGCCCCAGCATTTT.